The next 27 T cell receptor beta chains were all read from a single sample in a study of T cell responses to AZD1222 COVID-19 vaccine. The assay was immunoSEQ multiplex PCR, and TCRdb's table has in-frame clones only and misses some. The table records some 170,000 clones, approximately 92% of them present only once. The sequenced sample was peripheral blood, obtained 28 days after the second dose of the MenACWY control vaccine. The origin of the receptors is an adult who received the MenACWY meningococcal vaccine as a control.

This clone was picked up one time. The chain couples TRBV3-1 (or the pseudogene TRBV3-2) to TRBJ2-6; 9 nucleotides line up with TRBD2. Germline CDR1 LGHDT, CDR2 YNNKEL (reference sequence). The V segment lost 4 bases and the J segment 4 bases; nucleotides outside the gene matches: 8. CDR3 length: 17 amino acids. The CDR3 sequence is CASSPRAGGIGANVLTF. In nucleotides, the CDR3 is TGTGCCAGCAGCCCACGAGCGGGAGGTATAGGGGCCAACGTCCTGACTTTC.

The genes are TRBV18 and TRBJ1-6; D not resolved. The germline gives CDR1 KGHSH, CDR2 LQKENI. Trimming pared 8 bases from V and 7 bases from J, leaving 18 bases between. This CDR3 comprises 15 residues. CDR3 coding DNA: TGTGCCAGCGTTAGCGGGTTGGGTCGAAATTCACCCCTCCACTTT. As protein: CASVSGLGRNSPLHF.

The chain uses TRBV3-1 (or the pseudogene TRBV3-2) and TRBJ1-2; tentative D call: TRBD1 (5 bases). From germline, CDR1 is LGHDT and CDR2 YNNKEL (reference sequence). The ends were cut back, 1 base at V and 8 bases at J, with 11 bases in the middle. CDR3 size: 13 residues. The CDR3 region has the DNA TGTGCCAGCAGCCAAGTCAAGACAGTAGGCTACACCTTC. Translated: CASSQVKTVGYTF.

The CDR3 sequence is CAWSLGDRGYEQYF. CDR3 coding DNA: TGTGCCTGGAGTTTGGGGGACAGGGGATACGAGCAGTACTTC. V gene TRBV30 combines with J gene TRBJ2-7, with TRBD1 matching over 10 bases. V was clipped by 2 bases and J by 4 bases; unmatched bases: 5. CDR1 is GTSNPN, CDR2 SVGIG, per germline (reference sequence). The CDR3 has 14 amino acids.

CDR3 sequence reads: CASTAPPGTYGYTF. CDR3 sequence (DNA): TGTGCCAGCACCGCGCCGCCAGGGACCTATGGCTACACCTTC. This chain joins TRBV6-5 and TRBJ1-2; weak D call: TRBD1 (5 bases). Per germline, CDR1 MNHEY and CDR2 SVGAGI. The CDR3 is 14 residues long. V lost 7 bases and J 4 bases, leaving 16 bases between the germline ends.

The chain employs TRBV7-9 and TRBJ2-5; D is uncertain. V shed 3 bases and J shed 0 bases, with 11 bases lying between them. Germline V CDR1 and CDR2: SEHNR, FQNEAQ (reference sequence). CDR3 size: 15 residues. CDR3 bases: TGTGCCAGCAGCTTGGAACAAAGGTACCAAGAGACCCAGTACTTC. Amino acids: CASSLEQRYQETQYF.

The rearrangement links TRBV5-1 to TRBJ2-3; 9 bases agree with TRBD2. CDR1 is SGHRS, CDR2 YFSETQ, per germline. The CDR3 sequence is 17 residues long. The junction had 9 bases not matched to a gene; V was cut back by 4 bases and J by 0 bases. CDR3 region: CASSQGGGAVSTDTQYF. The CDR3 bases are TGCGCCAGCAGCCAGGGCGGGGGGGCCGTAAGCACAGATACGCAGTATTTT.

The table lists this clone with a count of one. The chain recombines TRBV10-3 with TRBJ2-7; D assignment may be TRBD1 or TRBD2 (5 bases each). The length of the CDR3 is 14 residues. The germline V gene has CDR1 ENHRY and CDR2 SYGVKD. Trimming pared 7 bases from V and 6 bases from J, leaving 19 bases between. The CDR3 loop is CAITTGPPRGEQYF. In DNA form, the CDR3 reads TGTGCCATCACCACGGGGCCACCAAGGGGCGAGCAGTACTTC.

This chain joins TRBV6-6 and TRBJ1-5; TRBD1 aligns across 8 bases. This CDR3 region has 16 residues. Germline V gene sequence: CDR1 MNHNY, CDR2 SVGAGI (reference sequence). Trimming took 6 bases from V and 3 from J; bases not matched to a gene: 10. CDR3 residues: CASSARGLNLNQPQHF. The CDR3 DNA sequence: TGTGCCAGCAGCGCCAGGGGGCTAAATCTCAATCAGCCCCAGCATTTT.

This clone was seen a single time. V usage is TRBV18 and J usage is TRBJ2-1; 8 bases match TRBD1. The CDR3 loop spans 15 amino acids. The germline CDR1 and CDR2 sequences are KGHSH and LQKENI. The junction had 6 bases not matched to a gene; V was cut back by 3 bases and J by 5 bases. The CDR3 protein is CASSPLGQVNNEQFF. The CDR3 bases are TGTGCCAGCTCACCTTTGGGACAGGTTAACAATGAGCAGTTCTTC.

V and J are TRBV7-2 and TRBJ1-2; D may be TRBD1 (5 bases). Germline CDR1 reads SGHTA; CDR2 reads FQGNSA. V gave up 1 base and J gave up 0 bases, with 18 bases separating them. The CDR3 runs to 18 residues. In DNA form, the CDR3 reads TGTGCCAGCAGCTTAGAGGCGGGGCGCGGGTCAGCTAACTATGGCTACACCTTC. Amino acid sequence: CASSLEAGRGSANYGYTF.

The rearrangement links TRBV4-3 to TRBJ2-1, with no clear D. V was cut by 0 bases and J by 8 bases, with 11 bases left in between. CDR3 length: 14 amino acids. Germline CDR1 LGHNA, CDR2 YSLEER. The CDR3: CASSQDVGRYEQFF. The CDR3 nucleotides are TGCGCCAGCAGCCAAGATGTAGGGCGGTATGAGCAGTTCTTC.

Comments on this clone: The same CDR3 is also encoded by other DNA sequences in this sample. The chain recombines TRBV6-1 with TRBJ1-5; D remains ambiguous. CDR1 is MNHNS and CDR2 is SASEGT in the germline V gene. V was pared by 1 base and J by 3 bases, with 4 bases between. This CDR3 is built from 13 residues. Here the CDR3 reads CASSEVPNQPQHF. Here the CDR3 DNA reads TGTGCCAGCAGTGAAGTCCCCAATCAGCCCCAGCATTTT.

The V and J genes are TRBV6-1 and TRBJ1-1, with D unclear. Germline CDR1 reads MNHNS; CDR2 reads SASEGT. The length of the CDR3 is 14 residues. V lost 0 bases and J 2 bases, leaving 7 bases between the germline ends. CDR3 loop: CASSEAGANTEAFF. The CDR3 DNA is TGTGCCAGCAGTGAAGCAGGAGCCAACACTGAAGCTTTCTTT.

The CDR3 protein is CASSSGGVPMNTEAFF. CDR3 in DNA: TGTGCCAGCAGTTCGGGTGGAGTCCCTATGAACACTGAAGCTTTCTTT. V and J are TRBV6-2 or TRBV6-3 and TRBJ1-1; D is uncertain. Per the germline V gene, CDR1 is MNHEY and CDR2 is SVGEGT. The CDR3 runs 16 residues. The V end lost 4 bases, the J end lost 0 bases, and 15 bases lay between the germline ends.

The chain joins TRBV30 to TRBJ1-4; D call uncertain. This CDR3 spans 15 amino acids. Germline CDR1 reads GTSNPN; CDR2 reads SVGIG (reference sequence). The V end was cut by 4 bases, the J end by 6 bases, with 18 bases between. CDR3 coding DNA: TGTGCCTGGAATTTAGCGCCCGGGAGGGATGAAAAACTGTTTTTT. This gives the protein CAWNLAPGRDEKLFF.

The rearrangement joins TRBV7-2 to TRBJ2-1, with TRBD1 as a possible D gene (6 bases). V lost 1 base, J lost 5 bases, and 6 bases lay in between. This CDR3 spans 13 amino acids. CDR1 is SGHTA, CDR2 FQGNSA, per germline. This CDR3 reads CASSLDRDNEQFF. The CDR3 DNA is TGTGCCAGCAGCTTAGACAGGGACAATGAGCAGTTCTTC.

This clone was detected only a few times. The chain has TRBV4-2 and TRBJ1-6; 7 bases map to TRBD1. The ends lost 4 bases at V and 9 bases at J; junction bases unmatched: 9. The germline V gene has CDR1 LGHNA and CDR2 YNFKEQ. The CDR3 spans 15 residues. The CDR3 reads CASSPLTGPSSPLHF. Written as DNA, the CDR3 is TGTGCCAGCAGCCCCTTGACAGGGCCGTCTTCACCCCTCCACTTT.

The gene calls are TRBV7-2 and TRBJ1-4, with 7 bases lining up with TRBD1. From germline, CDR1 is SGHTA and CDR2 FQGNSA. The CDR3 contains 14 residues. Trimming cost V 6 bases and J 2 bases; bases outside gene matches: 3. CDR3 residues: CASRATGTNEKLFF. As DNA, the CDR3 is TGTGCCAGCAGAGCGACAGGGACTAATGAAAAACTGTTTTTT. The full variable domain, its missing parts supplied by reference TRBV7-2 and TRBJ1-4, is GAGVSQSPSNKVTEKGKDVELRCDPISGHTALYWYRQSLGQGLEFLIYFQGNSAPDKSGLPSDRFSAERTGGSVSTLTIQRTQQEDSAVYLCASRATGTNEKLFFGSGTQLSVL.

This clone came up once. The chain employs TRBV28 and TRBJ1-1; D unresolved. The CDR3 is 15 amino acids. Trimming took off 7 bases at V and 8 bases at J, with 23 bases between the two ends. Germline-derived CDR1 and CDR2 are MDHEN and SYDVKM. The CDR3 DNA is TGTGCCAGCATAGGGCCCGAGACCGGCTTAATGGAAGCTTTCTTT. It specifies CASIGPETGLMEAFF.

The chain uses TRBV6-5 and TRBJ1-5; 7 nucleotides line up with TRBD1. The V and J ends lost 7 bases and 6 bases, in that order; junction bases with no gene match: 9. CDR1 is MNHEY and CDR2 is SVGAGI in the germline V gene. The CDR3 extends over 14 amino acids. The CDR3 DNA is TGTGCCAGCAAACAGGGGACTGTTGGTCAGCCCCAGCATTTT. Amino acid sequence: CASKQGTVGQPQHF.

The J gene is TRBJ1-1, the V gene TRBV3-1 (or the pseudogene TRBV3-2), with TRBD1 matching 7 bases. The CDR3 spans 14 residues. Trimming took 4 bases from V and 2 from J; bases not matched to a gene: 4. In germline, CDR1 is LGHDT, CDR2 YNNKEL (reference sequence). The CDR3 spells CASSLRDRNTEAFF. The CDR3 DNA reads as TGTGCCAGCAGCCTCCGGGACAGAAACACTGAAGCTTTCTTT.

V is TRBV20-1 and J is TRBJ1-5; tentatively, D is TRBD1 (6 bases). The germline gives CDR1 DFQATT, CDR2 SNEGSKA (reference sequence). This CDR3 has 13 residues. Between the trimmed V and J ends, which lost 3 bases and 5 bases, there was a span of 11 bases. CDR3 amino acids: CSASGDKYQPQHF. The CDR3 region has the DNA TGCAGTGCTAGTGGGGACAAATATCAGCCCCAGCATTTT.

The genes are TRBV7-9 and TRBJ2-1; D is unresolved. The ends were cut back, 0 bases at V and 6 bases at J, with 6 bases in the middle. The germline V gene encodes CDR1 SEHNR and CDR2 FQNEAQ (reference sequence). This CDR3 spans 13 amino acids. CDR3 sequence (DNA): TGTGCCAGCAGCTTAGCAGCCCCCAATGAGCAGTTCTTC. This encodes CASSLAAPNEQFF.

This chain links TRBV4-2 with TRBJ1-1, with unresolved D. The CDR3 sequence is 15 residues long. Germline V gene sequence: CDR1 LGHNA, CDR2 YNFKEQ. Trimming took off 0 bases at V and 0 bases at J, with 8 bases between the two ends. The DNA of the CDR3 is TGTGCCAGCAGCCAAGATCCGGCGGTGAACACTGAAGCTTTCTTT. It specifies CASSQDPAVNTEAFF.

The chain couples TRBV19 to TRBJ2-7; D may be TRBD1 or TRBD2 (6 bases each). Germline loops: CDR1 LNHDA, CDR2 SQIVND (reference sequence). The CDR3 covers 13 residues. Deletions cut 4 bases from V and 6 bases from J, with 13 bases between. The chain's CDR3 is CASSNTRGVEQYF. Here the CDR3 DNA reads TGTGCCAGTAGTAATACAAGGGGGGTCGAGCAGTACTTC. Based on the CDR3 plus reference TRBV19 and TRBJ2-7, the full variable domain is DGGITQSPKYLFRKEGQNVTLSCEQNLNHDAMYWYRQDPGQGLRLIYYSQIVNDFQKGDIAEGYSVSREKKESFPLTVTSAQKNPTAFYLCASSNTRGVEQYFGPGTRLTVT.

This clone was seen a few times. The chain carries TRBV7-2 and TRBJ1-2, with a possible D match to TRBD1 (5 bases). The CDR3 is 14 residues long. Germline-derived CDR1 and CDR2 are SGHTA and FQGNSA. Trimming shortened V by 5 bases and J by 8 bases, and 18 bases separated the two germline ends. CDR3 in DNA: TGTGCCAGCAGCAAGGTGGGGGTTAGGGGAGGCTACACCTTC. This gives the protein CASSKVGVRGGYTF. The whole variable domain, filled in from reference TRBV7-2 and TRBJ1-2, reads GAGVSQSPSNKVTEKGKDVELRCDPISGHTALYWYRQSLGQGLEFLIYFQGNSAPDKSGLPSDRFSAERTGGSVSTLTIQRTQQEDSAVYLCASSKVGVRGGYTFGSGTRLTVV.